The clone carrying this T cell receptor beta chain was seen a handful of times. This specimen comes from a study of blood T cell repertoires in COVID-19. Profiling relied on immunoSEQ multiplex PCR, and the TCRdb table lists in-frame clones only, not all of them. The sample consists of about 370,000 clones, around 87% of them appearing once. The CDR3 is made up of 17 amino acids. Germline CDR1 is SGHRS and CDR2 is YFSETQ. V dropped 4 bases and J dropped 5; count of bases not matched to a gene: 17. The sample taken for sequencing was peripheral blood. The V gene is TRBV5-1, the J gene TRBJ2-5, with 7 bases identical to TRBD1. This TCR came from a woman between 25 and 40 years old with COVID-19, enrolled during active disease. CDR3 nucleotides: TGCGCCAGCAGCCCGGGACGCGACAGGGCCGTTCTTGAGACCCAGTACTTC. It translates to CASSPGRDRAVLETQYF.